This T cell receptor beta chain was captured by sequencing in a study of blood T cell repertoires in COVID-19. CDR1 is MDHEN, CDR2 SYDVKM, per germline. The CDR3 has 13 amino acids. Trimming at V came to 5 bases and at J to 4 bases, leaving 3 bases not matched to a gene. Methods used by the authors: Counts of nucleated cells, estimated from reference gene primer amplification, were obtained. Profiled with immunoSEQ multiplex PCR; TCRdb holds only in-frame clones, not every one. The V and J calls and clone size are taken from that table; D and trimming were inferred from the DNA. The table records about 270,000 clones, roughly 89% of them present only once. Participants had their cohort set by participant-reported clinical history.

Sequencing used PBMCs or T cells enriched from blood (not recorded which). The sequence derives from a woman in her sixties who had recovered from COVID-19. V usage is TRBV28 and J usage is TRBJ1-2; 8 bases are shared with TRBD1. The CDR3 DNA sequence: TGTGCCAGCAGTGGACAGGGACTCTATGGCTACACCTTC. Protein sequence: CASSGQGLYGYTF.